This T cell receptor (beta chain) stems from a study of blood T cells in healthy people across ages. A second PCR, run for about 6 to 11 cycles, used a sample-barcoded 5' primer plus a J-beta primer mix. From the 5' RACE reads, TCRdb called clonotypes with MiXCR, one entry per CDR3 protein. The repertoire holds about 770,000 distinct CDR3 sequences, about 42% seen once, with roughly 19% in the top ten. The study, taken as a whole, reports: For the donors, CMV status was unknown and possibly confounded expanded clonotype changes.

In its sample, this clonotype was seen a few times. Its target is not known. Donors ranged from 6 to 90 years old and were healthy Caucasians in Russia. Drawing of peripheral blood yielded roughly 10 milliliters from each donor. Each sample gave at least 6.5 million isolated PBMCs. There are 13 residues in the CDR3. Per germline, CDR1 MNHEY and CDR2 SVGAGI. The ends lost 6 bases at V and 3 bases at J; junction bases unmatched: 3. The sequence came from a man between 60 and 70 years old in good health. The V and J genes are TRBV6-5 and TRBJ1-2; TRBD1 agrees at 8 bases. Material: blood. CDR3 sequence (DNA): TGTGCCAGCAGGCCACAGGGGGACTATGGCTACACCTTC. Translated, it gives CASRPQGDYGYTF.